These 30 T cell receptor beta chains originate from one sample sequenced in a study of post-analysis software for immune sequencing data (dated by TCRdb to the mid-2010s). What the authors observed across the whole study: Several TRBV segments, including TRBV5-6, TRBV5-1 and TRBV20-1, were significantly more frequent in patients than controls.

Their antigens are not known. Receptor libraries were prepared by PCR. Sequencing took place on an Illumina HiSeq 2500. To reduce PCR and sequencing biases, unique molecular identifiers were incorporated into the TCR beta cDNA libraries. The public sequencing data were trimmed at Q25 with fastp and processed into clonotypes with MiXCR by TCRdb, which kept only in-frame beta chains. Duplicate CDR3 protein sequences are folded into a single record with the most common DNA and genes. For this sample the table gives fewer than 850,000 distinct CDR3 sequences, of which roughly 30% were detected only once. More than 0.45% of the sample is in the top ten clones. Sample: blood. These receptors were taken from a girl aged 5-17 years with multiple sclerosis.

This clonotype has a count of ten or more. This chain links TRBV9 with TRBJ2-1, with a possible D match to TRBD2 (6 bases). The CDR3 is 17 residues long. CDR1 and CDR2 (germline): SGDLS, YYNGEE. The germline V and J ends were trimmed by 4 bases and 0 bases, with 17 bases remaining between them. In DNA, the CDR3 is TGTGCCAGCAGCTTCCGCATAGCGGCAAGCTCCTACAATGAGCAGTTCTTC. Its translation is CASSFRIAASSYNEQFF. Supplemented by reference TRBV9 and TRBJ2-1, the full variable domain reads DSGVTQTPKHLITATGQRVTLRCSPRSGDLSVYWYQQSLDQGLQFLIQYYNGEERAKGNILERFSAQQFPDLHSELNLSSLELGDSALYFCASSFRIAASSYNEQFFGPGTRLTVL.

The chain combines TRBV5-1 with TRBJ2-3; D possibly corresponds to TRBD2 (5 bases). This CDR3 contains 13 residues. The V gene's germline CDR1 is SGHRS and CDR2 YFSETQ. Trimming removed 5 bases from V and 3 bases from J, with 10 bases in between. The CDR3 region is CASRWELTDTQYF. In DNA form, the CDR3 reads TGCGCCAGCAGGTGGGAGTTGACAGATACGCAGTATTTT. Variable domain in full (rest from reference TRBV5-1 and TRBJ2-3): KAGVTQTPRYLIKTRGQQVTLSCSPISGHRSVSWYQQTPGQGLQFLFEYFSETQRNKGNFPGRFSGRQFSNSRSEMNVSTLELGDSALYLCASRWELTDTQYFGPGTRLTVL.

This clonotype was found a few times. The V gene is TRBV11-2, the J gene TRBJ2-5, with D unclear. CDR1 and CDR2 from the germline V gene are SGHAT and FQNNGV. Trimming left V 0 bases short and J 2 bases short, with 13 bases between. The CDR3 loop spans 16 amino acids. CDR3 in amino acids: CASSLDNPQNQETQYF. As DNA, the CDR3 is TGTGCCAGCAGCTTAGATAACCCGCAGAATCAAGAGACCCAGTACTTC.

This clonotype was detected a few times. The chain combines TRBV18 with TRBJ1-2; D is perhaps TRBD1 (5 bases). The CDR3 extends over 15 amino acids. Trimming stripped 0 bases from V and 4 bases from J, with 12 bases between. From germline, CDR1 is KGHSH and CDR2 LQKENI. The CDR3 sequence: CASSPPSGVPYGYTF. Written as DNA, the CDR3 is TGTGCCAGCTCACCACCGTCGGGGGTTCCCTATGGCTACACCTTC.

This clonotype appeared a few times. The rearrangement uses TRBV28 and TRBJ2-5; 8 positions match TRBD2. The J call is uncertain, as TRBJ2-7 better fits the DNA end. CDR3 length equals 15 residues. The V gene's germline CDR1 is MDHEN and CDR2 SYDVKM. CDR3 nucleotides: TGTGCCAGCAGGCAAACCCTAGCGGGTTCCTACGAGCAGTACTTC. Its translation: CASRQTLAGSYEQYF.

The V and J genes are TRBV7-8 and TRBJ1-2; a weak D match, TRBD1 (6 bases). The germline CDR1 and CDR2 sequences are SGHVS and FQNEAQ. V was clipped by 1 base and J by 8 bases, with 17 bases between them. This CDR3 contains 15 residues. The CDR3 loop reads CASSLEGVIGMGYTF. Here the CDR3 DNA reads TGTGCCAGCAGCTTAGAGGGGGTAATCGGGATGGGCTACACCTTC.

This clonotype came up once. The chain links TRBV3-1 to TRBJ1-2; D may be TRBD1 (5 bases). Germline values: CDR1 LGHDT, CDR2 YNNKEL (reference sequence). The germline V and J ends were trimmed by 5 bases and 4 bases, with 14 bases remaining between them. The CDR3 spans 14 residues. The CDR3 nucleotides read TGTGCCAGCAGCAACGGGGCTTCCCTCTATGGCTACACCTTC. It codes for CASSNGASLYGYTF.

In this sample, this clonotype turned up a few times. The gene calls are TRBV20-1 and TRBJ2-3; D is ambiguous. Per germline, CDR1 DFQATT and CDR2 SNEGSKA (reference sequence). V lost 0 bases, J lost 1 base, and 11 bases lay in between. This CDR3 has 15 residues. The CDR3 sequence: CSARDVWSGTDTQYF. Here the CDR3 DNA reads TGCAGTGCTAGAGATGTATGGAGTGGCACAGATACGCAGTATTTT.

This clonotype occurred once. For the CDR3, the DNA is TGTGCCAGCAGTCCCCTGGGCGGCAGGACTGACGAGCAGTACTTC. Protein product: CASSPLGGRTDEQYF. This rearrangement joins TRBV6-5 to TRBJ2-7; D may be TRBD2 (5 bases). Germline CDR1 and CDR2: MNHEY and SVGAGI. This CDR3 has 15 amino acids. Trimming took off 5 bases at V and 5 bases at J, with 19 bases between the two ends.

This clonotype was counted a few times. This chain connects TRBV5-4 to TRBJ2-6, with D perhaps assigned TRBD1 or TRBD2 (5 bases each). The CDR3 sequence is 16 residues long. V was shortened by 0 bases and J by 4 bases, with 11 bases between the two germline ends. Germline V gene sequence: CDR1 SGHNT, CDR2 YYREEE (reference sequence). The DNA of the CDR3 is TGTGCCAGCAGCTTGGATCCGGGGCCAGGGGCCAACGTCCTGACTTTC. Protein sequence: CASSLDPGPGANVLTF.

This clonotype turned up a few times. This chain links TRBV10-3 with TRBJ2-6, with 8 bases that match TRBD1. Germline V CDR1 and CDR2: ENHRY, SYGVKD. Losses at the gene ends were 0 bases for V and 0 bases for J; bases not matched to a gene: 7. The CDR3 is 19 residues long. The CDR3 spells CAISESQGAGRSGANVLTF. The DNA of the CDR3 is TGTGCCATCAGTGAGTCTCAGGGGGCGGGACGCTCTGGGGCCAACGTCCTGACTTTC.

The chain links TRBV7-7 to TRBJ2-5; D call uncertain. V was trimmed by 1 base and J by 7 bases, leaving 7 bases between them. Germline assignment: CDR1 SSHAT and CDR2 FNYEAQ (reference sequence). There are 12 residues in the CDR3. This CDR3 is CASSLVSGTQYF. Here the CDR3 DNA reads TGTGCCAGCAGCTTAGTCTCTGGGACCCAGTACTTC.

For the CDR3, the DNA is TGTGCCAGCAGCGTAACCCACAGGGGGCCTGGAAACACCATATATTTT. It codes for CASSVTHRGPGNTIYF. The rearrangement uses TRBV9 and TRBJ1-3; 9 nucleotides align to TRBD1. CDR1 and CDR2 from the germline V gene are SGDLS and YYNGEE. The CDR3 runs 16 residues. Unmatched junction bases numbered 4, after V lost 1 base and J lost 2 bases.

This clonotype has only a few counts. The rearrangement uses TRBV6-1 and TRBJ2-1; 10 bases line up with TRBD2. Germline loops: CDR1 MNHNS, CDR2 SASEGT. The CDR3 has 16 residues. V shed 4 bases, J shed 2 bases, and the junction held 5 bases outside the gene matches. CDR3 loop: CASSVTAGGPYNEQFF. The CDR3 region has the DNA TGTGCCAGCAGTGTAACAGCGGGGGGGCCCTACAATGAGCAGTTCTTC.

This clonotype was seen only a few times. This CDR3 is CSARDWYGGGDLHF. The DNA of the CDR3 is TGCAGTGCTAGAGACTGGTACGGCGGGGGGGACCTCCACTTT. The chain combines TRBV20-1 with TRBJ1-6, with D possibly matching TRBD1 (5 bases). This CDR3 region has 14 residues. CDR1 and CDR2 from the germline V gene are DFQATT and SNEGSKA (reference sequence). The V gene lost 0 bases and the J gene lost 15 bases, with 18 bases spanning the gap.

This clonotype has only a few counts. The chain combines TRBV5-5 with TRBJ2-2; D is perhaps TRBD1 (5 bases). CDR1 SGHKS and CDR2 YYEKEE come from the germline V gene (reference sequence). The CDR3 loop spans 13 amino acids. V dropped 4 bases and J dropped 5 bases, with 9 bases sitting between them. The DNA of the CDR3 is TGTGCCAGCAGCCTGGGGCGGACCGGGGAGCTGTTTTTT. It is translated as CASSLGRTGELFF.

The V gene is TRBV6-6, the J gene TRBJ1-5, with D perhaps matching TRBD1 (5 bases). This CDR3 has 15 amino acids. V was cut by 6 bases and J by 4 bases, with 16 bases left in between. Germline CDR1 and CDR2: MNHNY and SVGAGI (reference sequence). This CDR3 is CASREEGHSNQPQHF. The DNA of the CDR3 is TGTGCCAGCAGGGAAGAAGGACATTCAAATCAGCCCCAGCATTTT.

J is TRBJ1-1 and V is TRBV5-1; no reliable D call. With 3 bases removed from V and 6 bases from J, the gap between germline ends came to 9 bases. Germline V gene data show CDR1 as SGHRS and CDR2 as YFSETQ. The length of the CDR3 is 12 residues. CDR3 residues: CASSSFGAEAFF. The DNA of the CDR3 is TGCGCCAGCAGCTCGTTCGGGGCTGAAGCTTTCTTT.

V gene TRBV7-2 combines with J gene TRBJ2-1, with 9 positions matching TRBD2. Trimming took 4 bases from V and 10 from J; bases not matched to a gene: 14. The CDR3 is 16 amino acids. Germline V gives CDR1 SGHTA, CDR2 FQGNSA. The CDR3 reads CASSYPVGSGRPEQFF. CDR3 DNA sequence: TGTGCCAGCAGCTACCCGGTGGGTAGCGGGAGACCCGAGCAGTTCTTC.

The chain links TRBV27 to TRBJ1-5; D is unclear. CDR1 and CDR2 (germline): MNHEY, SMNVEV (reference sequence). V dropped 5 bases and J dropped 0 bases, with 17 bases sitting between them. This CDR3 spans 17 amino acids. This CDR3 is CASSGTSLRFSNQPQHF. CDR3 sequence (DNA): TGTGCCAGCAGTGGCACCAGTCTACGCTTTAGCAATCAGCCCCAGCATTTT.

The chain has TRBV7-3 and TRBJ2-1, with 8 bases aligning to TRBD2. The CDR3 runs to 14 residues. J gave up 5 bases and V 4 bases, and 4 bases lay outside the gene matches. Germline V gene sequence: CDR1 SGHTA, CDR2 FQGTGA. The chain's CDR3 is CASSSRGGNNEQFF. The CDR3 bases are TGTGCCAGCAGCTCTCGGGGGGGAAACAATGAGCAGTTCTTC.

The J gene is TRBJ2-7, the V gene TRBV5-5; tentatively, D is TRBD1 (5 bases). The CDR3 sequence is 15 residues long. The ends were cut back, 4 bases at V and 0 bases at J, with 14 bases in the middle. Germline V lookup: CDR1 SGHKS, CDR2 YYEKEE (reference sequence). CDR3 DNA sequence: TGTGCCAGCAGCCCTACAGGCCCCAGCTCCTACGAGCAGTACTTC. Translated, it gives CASSPTGPSSYEQYF.

A single count supports this clonotype. The chain combines TRBV7-6 with TRBJ2-1; TRBD1 or TRBD2 may be the D gene (5 bases each). Trimming took off 5 bases at V and 3 bases at J, with 11 bases between the two ends. The CDR3 spans 14 residues. Germline CDR1 SGHVS, CDR2 FNYEAQ. The CDR3 reads CASSAGTSYNEQFF. The CDR3 nucleotides read TGTGCCAGCAGCGCCGGGACCAGCTACAATGAGCAGTTCTTC.

This clonotype was observed a handful of times. This chain joins TRBV14 and TRBJ2-5; 7 bases fit TRBD1. The ends lost 0 bases at V and 4 bases at J; junction bases unmatched: 2. The V gene's germline CDR1 is SGHDN and CDR2 FVKESK. The CDR3 is 14 residues long. The CDR3 DNA follows: TGTGCCAGCAGCCAAGATAACAGGGGAGAGACCCAGTACTTC. Its translation: CASSQDNRGETQYF.

The chain combines TRBV7-9 with TRBJ1-2; 9 positions agree with TRBD1. There are 14 residues in the CDR3. J lost 4 bases, V lost 5 bases, and 5 bases had no gene match. Germline CDR1 SEHNR, CDR2 FQNEAQ (reference sequence). The CDR3 nucleotides read TGTGCCAGCAGCGCAGGGACAGGGCCCTATGGCTACACCTTC. Translation: CASSAGTGPYGYTF.

V and J are TRBV7-2 and TRBJ1-2, with TRBD1 matching over 8 bases. Trimming cost V 5 bases and J 7 bases; bases outside gene matches: 12. This CDR3 is built from 15 residues. CDR1 and CDR2 (germline): SGHTA, FQGNSA. Here the CDR3 DNA reads TGTGCCAGCAGCGCCCGGCAGGGGGCGAGTGGTGGCTACACCTTC. Amino acids: CASSARQGASGGYTF.

This chain uses TRBV7-6 with TRBJ1-6; D is perhaps TRBD1 (6 bases). CDR1 is SGHVS and CDR2 is FNYEAQ in the germline V gene. Between the trimmed V and J ends, which lost 8 bases and 8 bases, there was a span of 16 bases. The CDR3 consists of 14 residues. CDR3 in amino acids: CASGVGARDSPLHF. In nucleotides, the CDR3 is TGTGCCAGCGGAGTGGGGGCCCGGGATTCACCCCTCCACTTT.

The CDR3 coding sequence is TGTGCCAGCAGCGCCGCCGGGACCCAAGAGACCCAGTACTTC. This sequence encodes CASSAAGTQETQYF. The J gene is TRBJ2-5, the V gene TRBV7-8; D tentatively fits TRBD1 or TRBD2 (5 bases each). V lost 5 bases and J 1 base, leaving 11 bases between the germline ends. Per germline, CDR1 SGHVS and CDR2 FQNEAQ. The CDR3 spans 14 residues.

The CDR3 reads CASSFGVGSPNEQFF. The CDR3 nucleotides read TGTGCCAGCAGCTTTGGGGTGGGTAGCCCCAATGAGCAGTTCTTC. This chain connects TRBV5-5 to TRBJ2-1; D remains unclear. Germline CDR1 is SGHKS and CDR2 is YYEKEE (reference sequence). The CDR3 covers 15 residues. Between the trimmed V and J ends, which lost 2 bases and 6 bases, there was a span of 15 bases.

This clonotype came up many times. The chain combines TRBV15 with TRBJ2-5, with TRBD1 as a possible D gene (6 bases). The CDR3 contains 14 residues. The germline CDR1 and CDR2 sequences are LNHNV and YYDKDF (reference sequence). Between the trimmed V and J ends, which lost 5 bases and 2 bases, there was a span of 12 bases. The CDR3 DNA sequence: TGTGCCACCAGCCCAATCGGACAGCAAGAGACCCAGTACTTC. Amino acid sequence: CATSPIGQQETQYF.